Below, 27 T cell receptor beta chains from the same sample are listed, as sequenced in a study of blood T cell repertoires in COVID-19. This table comes from immunoSEQ multiplex PCR, and its TCRdb copy is limited to in-frame clones, with some not included. The table lists around 200,000 clones, roughly 84% of them singletons. The sequencing sample was made of PBMCs or T cells enriched from blood (not recorded which). The receptors stem from a woman aged 25 to 39 who had recovered from COVID-19.

The rearrangement uses TRBV18 and TRBJ2-7, with a possible D match to TRBD1 (6 bases). The CDR3 contains 15 residues. Germline assignment: CDR1 KGHSH and CDR2 LQKENI. V lost 5 bases, J lost 4 bases, and 18 bases lay in between. CDR3 nucleotide sequence: TGTGCCAGCTCAAAAGGACAGCCTCAGCAATACGAGCAGTACTTC. As protein: CASSKGQPQQYEQYF.

The chain recombines TRBV5-6 with TRBJ2-4; TRBD2 matches at 15 bases. The CDR3 extends over 16 amino acids. With 4 bases clipped from V and 8 bases from J, the junction kept 7 bases outside the gene matches. Germline V gene data show CDR1 as SGHDT and CDR2 as YYEEEE. In DNA form, the CDR3 reads TGTGCCAGCAGCATCGGGACTAGCGGGAGGTTGGACATTCAGTACTTC. Its protein product is CASSIGTSGRLDIQYF. The full variable domain, rest sourced from reference TRBV5-6 and TRBJ2-4, is DAGVTQSPTHLIKTRGQQVTLRCSPKSGHDTVSWYQQALGQGPQFIFQYYEEEERQRGNFPDRFSGHQFPNYSSELNVNALLLGDSALYLCASSIGTSGRLDIQYFGAGTRLSVL.

The V and J genes are TRBV28 and TRBJ2-6; the D is unclear. V was clipped by 1 base and J by 0 bases, with 7 bases between them. The CDR3 loop spans 16 amino acids. Germline V gene data show CDR1 as MDHEN and CDR2 as SYDVKM. The CDR3, as DNA: TGTGCCAGCAGTTTATCGGGTGGCTCTGGGGCCAACGTCCTGACTTTC. Translating gives CASSLSGGSGANVLTF.

The chain couples TRBV10-1 to TRBJ1-5; D is perhaps TRBD1 (5 bases). Germline-derived CDR1 and CDR2 are WNHNN and SYGVQD (reference sequence). Between the trimmed V and J ends, which lost 0 bases and 5 bases, there was a span of 11 bases. The CDR3 is made up of 15 amino acids. The CDR3 is CASSESTGVHQPQHF. CDR3 sequence (DNA): TGCGCCAGCAGTGAGTCGACGGGGGTACATCAGCCCCAGCATTTT.

The gene calls are TRBV28 and TRBJ1-6, with D tentatively TRBD1 (5 bases). The V gene lost 6 bases and the J gene lost 9 bases, with 15 bases spanning the gap. CDR1 MDHEN and CDR2 SYDVKM come from the germline V gene. This CDR3 comprises 14 residues. CDR3 coding DNA: TGTGCCAGCAGGGGCGGGACTGGAGGTTCACCCCTCCACTTT. Amino acids: CASRGGTGGSPLHF. Together with reference TRBV28 and TRBJ1-6, the CDR3 gives the full variable domain: DVKVTQSSRYLVKRTGEKVFLECVQDMDHENMFWYRQDPGLGLRLIYFSYDVKMKEKGDIPEGYSVSREKKERFSLILESASTNQTSMYLCASRGGTGGSPLHFGNGTRLTVT.

This clone occurred a few times. The V and J genes are TRBV29-1 and TRBJ2-1; 8 bases map to TRBD1. The CDR3 has 13 amino acids. Germline lookup yields CDR1 SQVTM and CDR2 ANQGSEA. V lost 7 bases to trimming and J lost 3 bases; unmatched junction nucleotides: 5. The CDR3 loop is CSATGGIYNEQFF. CDR3 DNA: TGCAGCGCCACAGGGGGTATCTACAATGAGCAGTTCTTC.

The chain uses TRBV5-4 and TRBJ2-5; 8 nucleotides align to TRBD2. Germline trimming cut 4 bases from V and 5 bases from J; bases unmatched to any gene: 7. This CDR3 has 14 amino acids. Germline lookup yields CDR1 SGHNT and CDR2 YYREEE (reference sequence). The CDR3, as DNA: TGTGCCAGCAGCCGCTCCCGGGAGGGGGAGACCCAGTACTTC. Amino acids: CASSRSREGETQYF.

The V gene is TRBV19, the J gene TRBJ1-2, with D possibly being TRBD1 (5 bases). The V end was cut by 5 bases, the J end by 3 bases, with 16 bases between. The germline V gene has CDR1 LNHDA and CDR2 SQIVND (reference sequence). This CDR3 comprises 15 residues. The CDR3 DNA reads TGTGCCAGTAGTCAATATGTGCGGGGGGACTATGGCTACACCTTC. This codes for CASSQYVRGDYGYTF.

The chain employs TRBV15 and TRBJ2-3, with D perhaps TRBD1 (6 bases). V gave up 0 bases and J gave up 12 bases, with 13 bases separating them. Germline V gives CDR1 LNHNV, CDR2 YYDKDF (reference sequence). CDR3 length equals 13 residues. CDR3 nucleotide sequence: TGTGCCACCAGCAGAGATGAGGGCAGGGGACAGTATTTT. This gives the protein CATSRDEGRGQYF. The whole variable domain, filled in from reference TRBV15 and TRBJ2-3, reads DAMVIQNPRYQVTQFGKPVTLSCSQTLNHNVMYWYQQKSSQAPKLLFHYYDKDFNNEADTPDNFQSRRPNTSFCFLDIRSPGLGDTAMYLCATSRDEGRGQYFGPGTRLTVL.

This clone was observed a single time. This chain links TRBV5-1 with TRBJ2-7; TRBD2 matches 8 bases. CDR1 and CDR2 from the germline V gene are SGHRS and YFSETQ. The CDR3 totals 15 residues. V lost 0 bases and J lost 0; bases outside the gene matches: 2. Written as DNA, the CDR3 is TGCGCCAGCAGCTTGGAAGCGGGGGCCTCCTACGAGCAGTACTTC. Translating gives CASSLEAGASYEQYF.

The V gene is TRBV6-2 or TRBV6-3, the J gene TRBJ1-1; 7 bases line up with TRBD1. Per germline, CDR1 MNHEY and CDR2 SVGEGT. Trimming cost V 2 bases and J 4 bases; bases outside gene matches: 10. There are 16 residues in the CDR3. The CDR3 loop reads CASSYEVGGAGTEAFF. CDR3 DNA: TGTGCCAGCAGTTACGAGGTAGGGGGCGCCGGCACTGAAGCTTTCTTT.

This clone occurred a few times. The rearrangement joins TRBV28 to TRBJ1-3; D is perhaps TRBD1 (6 bases). This CDR3 is 15 amino acids long. The germline V gene encodes CDR1 MDHEN and CDR2 SYDVKM. Trimming stripped 3 bases from V and 0 bases from J, with 9 bases between. CDR3 sequence: CASSFGTNSGNTIYF. In nucleotides, the CDR3 is TGTGCCAGCAGTTTCGGGACAAACTCTGGAAACACCATATATTTT.

This rearrangement joins TRBV5-4 to TRBJ2-5; 8 nucleotides align to TRBD1. This CDR3 contains 16 residues. Germline loops: CDR1 SGHNT, CDR2 YYREEE (reference sequence). The junction had 9 bases not matched to a gene; V was cut back by 4 bases and J by 1 base. The CDR3 sequence is CASSLGQGETQETQYF. CDR3 nucleotides: TGTGCCAGCAGCCTCGGACAGGGAGAGACCCAAGAGACCCAGTACTTC.

The chain uses TRBV6-4 and TRBJ1-2; maybe TRBD1 (6 bases). V was pared by 4 bases and J by 4 bases, with 10 bases between. Per germline, CDR1 MRHNA and CDR2 SNTAGT. This CDR3 has 13 amino acids. CDR3 sequence reads: CASSAGQSYGYTF. CDR3 sequence (DNA): TGTGCCAGCAGTGCCGGACAGTCCTATGGCTACACCTTC.

V is TRBV5-1 and J is TRBJ2-3, with 7 bases identical to TRBD2. The CDR3 is 16 residues long. Unmatched junction bases numbered 5, after V lost 0 bases and J lost 1 base. The germline CDR1 and CDR2 sequences are SGHRS and YFSETQ. The CDR3 DNA reads TGCGCCAGCAGCTTGGGTGGCGCGGGGGGCACAGATACGCAGTATTTT. It is translated as CASSLGGAGGTDTQYF.

CDR3 nucleotide sequence: TGTGCCAGCAGTTACGGGACAGGGTTGTACGAGCAGTACGTC. It codes for CASSYGTGLYEQYV. The chain is built from TRBV6-2 or TRBV6-3 and TRBJ2-7, with 9 bases identical to TRBD1. The CDR3 runs to 14 residues. CDR1 is MNHEY, CDR2 SVGEGT, per germline. Trimming cost V 2 bases and J 4 bases; bases outside gene matches: 3.

The chain links TRBV28 to TRBJ2-2, with a possible D match to TRBD2 (6 bases). V gave up 6 bases and J gave up 5 bases, with 19 bases separating them. Germline CDR1 MDHEN, CDR2 SYDVKM. The CDR3 sequence is 16 residues long. This CDR3 reads CASSHGTYRRTGELFF. The CDR3 bases are TGTGCCAGCAGCCACGGGACTTACCGGAGGACCGGGGAGCTGTTTTTT.

This chain connects TRBV19 to TRBJ1-2; D is ambiguous. The CDR3 covers 13 residues. CDR1 LNHDA and CDR2 SQIVND come from the germline V gene (reference sequence). V lost 3 bases, J lost 1 base, and 6 bases lay in between. The CDR3 DNA sequence: TGTGCCAGTAGTATTGAACTTAACTATGGCTACACCTTC. It translates to CASSIELNYGYTF.

The chain combines TRBV5-4 with TRBJ2-7; 7 bases line up with TRBD1. The V gene end was trimmed by 5 bases and the J gene end by 3 bases; junction bases not matched to a gene: 11. Per the germline V gene, CDR1 is SGHNT and CDR2 is YYREEE (reference sequence). The CDR3 has 15 amino acids. CDR3 bases: TGTGCCAGCAGACCGGCGGACAGGCCTTTCTACGAGCAGTACGTC. Translation: CASRPADRPFYEQYV.

This clone was seen a single time. The rearrangement joins TRBV9 to TRBJ1-2; TRBD1 matches 7 bases. CDR3 size: 15 residues. The V gene's germline CDR1 is SGDLS and CDR2 YYNGEE. J gave up 8 bases and V 0 bases, and 10 bases lay outside the gene matches. Written as DNA, the CDR3 is TGTGCCAGCAGCGTAGTTCAGAGGGGGCGGGAAGGCTACACCTTC. Translation gives CASSVVQRGREGYTF.

The chain is built from TRBV10-3 and TRBJ2-1, with TRBD2 identical over 12 bases. This CDR3 is built from 15 residues. CDR1 is ENHRY and CDR2 is SYGVKD in the germline V gene. The ends lost 4 bases at V and 4 bases at J; junction bases unmatched: 2. CDR3 nucleotide sequence: TGTGCCATCAGTGGACTAGCGGGGGCTTACAATGAGCAGTTCTTC. Translating it yields CAISGLAGAYNEQFF.

This clone was found a few times. The V and J genes are TRBV9 and TRBJ2-7; 8 nucleotides match TRBD1. The CDR3 is made up of 13 amino acids. With 3 bases clipped from V and 1 base from J, the junction kept 0 bases outside the gene matches. CDR1 and CDR2 (germline): SGDLS, YYNGEE. CDR3 loop: CASSGTGSYEQYV. The CDR3 DNA sequence: TGTGCCAGCAGCGGGACAGGGTCCTACGAGCAGTACGTC.

V usage is TRBV10-2 and J usage is TRBJ2-1, with 16 bases lining up with TRBD2. J was trimmed by 6 bases and V by 6 bases; bases with no gene match: 8. This CDR3 comprises 17 residues. Germline V gene sequence: CDR1 WSHSY, CDR2 SAAADI. In DNA form, the CDR3 reads TGCGCCAGCAGGGGACTAGCGGGAGGGGGTCGAATCAATGAGCAGTTCTTC. Its translation: CASRGLAGGGRINEQFF.

This clone was recorded a few times. The J gene is TRBJ1-1, the V gene TRBV5-1, with D possibly being TRBD1 (5 bases). Germline assignment: CDR1 SGHRS and CDR2 YFSETQ. The V end lost 1 base, the J end lost 5 bases, and 15 bases lay between the germline ends. This CDR3 contains 15 residues. This CDR3 reads CASSLWGVGRTEAFF. The CDR3, as DNA: TGCGCCAGCAGCTTGTGGGGGGTGGGTCGGACTGAAGCTTTCTTT.

This clone was found a few times. CDR3 sequence: CASSFNQDRAVFGNQPQHF. Here the CDR3 DNA reads TGCGCCAGCAGCTTTAATCAGGACAGGGCCGTTTTTGGCAATCAGCCCCAGCATTTT. V usage is TRBV5-1 and J usage is TRBJ1-5; TRBD1 agrees at 8 bases. Germline V gene lookup returns CDR1 SGHRS and CDR2 YFSETQ. V lost 2 bases, J lost 2 bases, and 15 bases stayed unmatched. The CDR3 contains 19 residues.

The chain is built from TRBV27 and TRBJ1-5; 9 bases agree with TRBD1. The V gene end was trimmed by 5 bases and the J gene end by 0 bases; junction bases not matched to a gene: 11. There are 18 residues in the CDR3. The germline V gene has CDR1 MNHEY and CDR2 SMNVEV (reference sequence). CDR3 residues: CASSTGTGMGGSNQPQHF. CDR3 DNA: TGTGCCAGCAGTACCGGGACAGGGATGGGGGGTAGCAATCAGCCCCAGCATTTT.

The chain recombines TRBV6-4 with TRBJ2-1; D call uncertain. The CDR3 runs 16 residues. The V gene's germline CDR1 is MRHNA and CDR2 SNTAGT. V lost 2 bases to trimming and J lost 9 bases, with 20 bases between them. CDR3 region: CASSDKASYLVGEQFF. The CDR3 bases are TGTGCCAGCAGTGACAAAGCGAGCTACCTCGTTGGTGAGCAGTTCTTC.